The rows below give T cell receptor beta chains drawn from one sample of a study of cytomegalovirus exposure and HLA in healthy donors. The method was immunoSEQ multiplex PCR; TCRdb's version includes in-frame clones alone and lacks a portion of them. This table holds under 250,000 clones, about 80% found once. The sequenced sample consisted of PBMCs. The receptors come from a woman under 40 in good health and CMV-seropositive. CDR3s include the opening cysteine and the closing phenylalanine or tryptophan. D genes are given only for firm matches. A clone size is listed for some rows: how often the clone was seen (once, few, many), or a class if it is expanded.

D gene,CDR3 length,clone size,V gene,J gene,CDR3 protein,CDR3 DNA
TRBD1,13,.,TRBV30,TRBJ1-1,CAWRGQGATEAFF,TGTGCCTGGAGGGGGCAGGGGGCCACTGAAGCTTTCTTT
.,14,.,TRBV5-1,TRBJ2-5,CASSLAHFRETQYF,TGCGCCAGCAGCTTGGCCCACTTCCGGGAGACCCAGTACTTC
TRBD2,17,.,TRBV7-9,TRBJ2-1,CASSLALAGGGAYEQFF,TGTGCCAGCAGCTTAGCCCTAGCGGGGGGGGGCGCGTATGAGCAGTTCTTC
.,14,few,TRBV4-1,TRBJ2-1,CASSQISRGDEQFF,TGCGCCAGCAGCCAAATCTCCAGGGGGGATGAGCAGTTCTTC
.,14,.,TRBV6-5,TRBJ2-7,CASSYSQGTYEQYF,TGTGCCAGCAGTTACTCCCAGGGGACCTACGAGCAGTACTTC
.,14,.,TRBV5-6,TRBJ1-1,CASSWFQANTEAFF,TGTGCCAGCAGTTGGTTCCAAGCGAACACTGAAGCTTTCTTT
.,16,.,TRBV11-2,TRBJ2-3,CASRPQAHRSTDTQYF,TGTGCCAGCAGACCTCAGGCCCACCGAAGCACAGATACGCAGTATTTT
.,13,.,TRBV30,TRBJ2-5,CAWSERSGSTQYF,TGTGCCTGGAGTGAGCGGTCCGGCTCGACCCAGTACTTC
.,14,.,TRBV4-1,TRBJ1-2,CASNPQGTNYGYTF,TGCGCCAGCAACCCCCAGGGGACTAACTATGGCTACACCTTC
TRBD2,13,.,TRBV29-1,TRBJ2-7,CSAGEGFPYEQYF,TGCAGCGCCGGGGAGGGATTCCCTTACGAGCAGTACTTC
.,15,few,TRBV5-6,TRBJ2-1,CASSLGQYLSNEQFF,TGTGCCAGCAGCTTAGGACAGTACCTTTCCAATGAGCAGTTCTTC
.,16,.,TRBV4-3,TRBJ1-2,CASSHRTERLNYGYTF,TGCGCCAGCAGCCACCGGACAGAAAGATTGAACTATGGCTACACCTTC
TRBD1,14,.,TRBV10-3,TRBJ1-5,CAISGTGDNQPQHF,TGTGCCATCAGCGGGACAGGGGACAATCAGCCCCAGCATTTT
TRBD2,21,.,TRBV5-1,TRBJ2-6,CASSLGAPSGRLLRGANVLTF,TGCGCCAGCAGCTTGGGGGCCCCTAGCGGGAGGCTTTTGCGTGGGGCCAACGTCCTGACTTTC
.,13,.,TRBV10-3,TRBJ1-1,CAIRATGQREAFF,TGTGCCATCAGGGCCACAGGACAGCGTGAAGCTTTCTTT
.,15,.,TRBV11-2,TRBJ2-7,CASSLTLTDGYEQYF,TGTGCCAGCAGCTTAACCTTGACTGATGGCTACGAGCAGTACTTC
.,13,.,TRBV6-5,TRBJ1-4,CASSPRDPEKLFF,TGTGCCAGCAGTCCCCGGGATCCCGAAAAACTGTTTTTT
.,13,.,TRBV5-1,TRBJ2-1,CASSPQGLGEQFF,TGCGCCAGCAGCCCGCAGGGGCTAGGTGAGCAGTTCTTC
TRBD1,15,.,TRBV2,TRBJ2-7,CASSEDQGVKYEQYF,TGTGCCAGCAGTGAAGATCAGGGGGTTAAATACGAGCAGTACTTC
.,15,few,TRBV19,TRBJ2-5,CASREREARQETQYF,TGTGCCAGTAGGGAGAGGGAGGCTAGGCAAGAGACCCAGTACTTC
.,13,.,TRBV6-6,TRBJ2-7,CASTRQSYYEQYF,TGTGCCAGCACTAGACAGTCCTATTACGAGCAGTACTTC
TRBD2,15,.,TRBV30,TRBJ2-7,CAWSLLAGGIGEQYF,TGTGCCTGGAGTTTATTAGCGGGAGGTATAGGGGAGCAGTACTTC
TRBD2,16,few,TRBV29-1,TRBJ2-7,CSVEDRTSGGHNEQYF,TGCAGCGTTGAAGACCGGACTAGCGGGGGGCACAACGAGCAGTACTTC
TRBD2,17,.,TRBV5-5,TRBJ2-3,CASSLTGTSGDIDTQYF,TGTGCCAGCAGCTTAACCGGGACTAGCGGGGATATAGATACGCAGTATTTT
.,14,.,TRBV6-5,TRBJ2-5,CASSTSTYQETQYF,TGTGCCAGCAGTACATCAACGTACCAAGAGACCCAGTACTTC
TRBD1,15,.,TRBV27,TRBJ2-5,CASSSDRVFGGTQYF,TGTGCCAGCAGTTCGGACAGGGTGTTCGGTGGGACCCAGTACTTC
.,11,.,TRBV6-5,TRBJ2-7,CATTGSYEQYF,TGTGCCACCACAGGGAGCTACGAGCAGTACTTC
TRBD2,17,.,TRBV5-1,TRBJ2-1,CASSLEMGAGGRNEQFF,TGCGCCAGCAGCTTGGAGATGGGCGCGGGGGGGCGGAATGAGCAGTTCTTC
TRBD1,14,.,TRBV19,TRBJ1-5,CASHLGQGWQPQHF,TGTGCCAGTCACCTCGGACAGGGGTGGCAGCCCCAGCATTTT
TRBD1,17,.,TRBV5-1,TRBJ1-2,CASSPQVAGGPQDGYTF,TGCGCCAGCAGCCCCCAGGTGGCAGGGGGCCCGCAAGATGGCTACACCTTC
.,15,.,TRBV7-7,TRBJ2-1,CASSLRESSYNEQFF,TGTGCCAGCAGCTTGCGCGAAAGCTCCTACAATGAGCAGTTCTTC
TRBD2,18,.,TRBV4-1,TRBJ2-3,CASSHVGLAGGQTDTQYF,TGCGCCAGCAGCCACGTAGGACTAGCGGGGGGGCAGACAGATACGCAGTATTTT
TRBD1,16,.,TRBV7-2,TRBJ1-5,CASSTGQGAFNQPQHF,TGTGCCAGCAGCACGGGACAGGGGGCCTTCAATCAGCCCCAGCATTTT
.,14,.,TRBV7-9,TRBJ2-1,CASSPGLSPNEQFF,TGTGCCAGCAGCCCGGGACTCAGTCCCAATGAGCAGTTCTTC
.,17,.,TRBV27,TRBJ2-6,CASSLFRGGIGANVLTF,TGTGCCAGCAGTTTATTCAGGGGTGGAATTGGGGCCAACGTCCTGACTTTC
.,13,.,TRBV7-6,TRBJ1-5,CASSLDRDQPQHF,TGTGCCAGCAGCTTAGACAGGGACCAGCCCCAGCATTTT
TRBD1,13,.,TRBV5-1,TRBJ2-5,CASSWGTEETQYF,TGCGCCAGCAGCTGGGGGACAGAAGAGACCCAGTACTTC
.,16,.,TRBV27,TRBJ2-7,CASSLTETGVPHEQYF,TGTGCCAGCAGTTTAACGGAGACAGGCGTCCCCCACGAGCAGTACTTC
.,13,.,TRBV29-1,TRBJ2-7,CSVEMGSSYEQYF,TGCAGCGTTGAAATGGGGAGCTCCTACGAGCAGTACTTC
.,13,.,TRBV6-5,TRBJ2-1,CASRRGSYNEQFF,TGTGCCAGCAGGAGGGGGTCGTACAATGAGCAGTTCTTC
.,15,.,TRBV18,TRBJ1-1,CASSPSGDRGTEAFF,TGTGCCAGCTCACCTTCGGGCGACCGGGGGACTGAAGCTTTCTTT
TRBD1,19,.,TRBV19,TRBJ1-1,CASRGRTLRTGGMNTEAFF,TGTGCCAGTAGGGGACGAACACTAAGGACAGGGGGCATGAACACTGAAGCTTTCTTT
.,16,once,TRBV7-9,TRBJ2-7,CASSRRRGGVISEQYF,TGTGCCAGCAGCCGGCGGAGGGGTGGAGTTATCAGCGAGCAGTACTTC
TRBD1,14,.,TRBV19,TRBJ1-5,CASTQADRDQPQHF,TGTGCCAGTACCCAAGCGGACAGGGATCAGCCCCAGCATTTT
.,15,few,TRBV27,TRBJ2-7,CASSPGDSLSYEQYF,TGTGCCAGCAGTCCCGGGGACTCACTATCCTACGAGCAGTACTTC
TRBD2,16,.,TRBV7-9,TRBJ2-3,CASSSGSSGGTDTQYF,TGTGCCAGCAGCTCCGGCAGTAGCGGGGGCACAGATACGCAGTATTTT
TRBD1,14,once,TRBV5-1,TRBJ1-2,CASSSGQSLHGYTF,TGCGCCAGCAGCTCGGGACAGTCTCTCCATGGCTACACCTTC
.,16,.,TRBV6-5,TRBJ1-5,CASSLTPTYSNQPQHF,TGTGCCAGCAGTTTGACACCTACCTATAGCAATCAGCCCCAGCATTTT
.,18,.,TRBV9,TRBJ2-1,CASSAPKGDRSPYNEQFF,TGTGCCAGCAGCGCCCCTAAGGGGGACCGCTCACCCTACAATGAGCAGTTCTTC
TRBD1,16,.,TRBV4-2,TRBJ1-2,CASSQALGTGANGYTF,TGTGCCAGCAGCCAAGCCCTTGGGACAGGGGCAAATGGCTACACCTTC
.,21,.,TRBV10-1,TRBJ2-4,CARGYPQTGESKIPAKNIQYF,TGCGCCAGAGGGTATCCACAAACCGGGGAGAGCAAAATTCCAGCCAAAAACATTCAGTACTTC
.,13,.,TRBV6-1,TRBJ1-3,CASTRGSRSTIYF,TGTGCCAGCACGCGGGGGAGCCGCAGCACCATATATTTT
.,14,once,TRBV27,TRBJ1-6,CASRIGGLASPLHF,TGTGCCAGCAGAATCGGGGGGCTTGCTTCACCCCTCCACTTT
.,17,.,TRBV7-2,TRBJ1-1,CASSLVGHGHLNTEAFF,TGTGCCAGCAGCTTAGTGGGACACGGCCATTTGAACACTGAAGCTTTCTTT
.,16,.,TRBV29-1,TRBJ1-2,CSVEVVKPPINYGYTF,TGCAGCGTTGAAGTCGTGAAGCCACCGATTAACTATGGCTACACCTTC
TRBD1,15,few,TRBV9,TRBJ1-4,CASSKRAGGREKLFF,TGTGCCAGCAGCAAGAGAGCAGGGGGTCGGGAAAAACTGTTTTTT
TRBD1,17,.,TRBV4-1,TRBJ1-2,CASSQDSPGTVNYGYTF,TGCGCCAGCAGCCAAGATAGCCCGGGGACAGTTAACTATGGCTACACCTTC